This TCR beta chain was recovered during a study of CD8 T cells in ankylosing spondylitis. General study points: Blood of patients with ankylosing spondylitis appeared to be characterized by a TCR beta motif of eight highly homologous variants. Reactive arthritis synovial fluid and blood were previously reported to contain some motif variants.

V dropped 5 bases and J dropped 4 bases, with 12 bases sitting between them. CDR3 length equals 13 residues. A few counts support this clonotype. Its target is not known. TCRdb called the 5' RACE reads again in MiXCR, with one record for every CDR3 protein. The sample yields under 250,000 distinct CDR3 sequences, roughly 10% seen once. The chain is built from TRBV12-3 or TRBV12-4 and TRBJ2-7; tentative D call: TRBD2 (5 bases). The receptor's source is a male donor with ankylosing spondylitis or in good health (not recorded which). The sequencing sample was made of blood, either unsorted or a sorted T cell fraction (not recorded which). CDR3 DNA: TGTGCCAGCAGTCCGGACTCAGGTTACGAGCAGTACTTC. Translating it yields CASSPDSGYEQYF.